The 32 T cell receptor beta chains in this list originate from one sample, sequenced in a study of cytomegalovirus exposure and HLA in healthy donors. PCR employed 60 Vbeta and 13 Jbeta primers. Produced via immunoSEQ multiplex PCR; TCRdb's table is partial and in-frame only. Seen here are 75,000 to 80,000 clones, about 76% observed once, and the top ten hold around 10%. Source material: PBMCs. These receptors came from a male donor in good health and CMV-seropositive.

The chain joins TRBV10-1 to TRBJ2-3; 9 bases line up with TRBD2. V trimming: 4 bases; J trimming: 4 bases; junction bases outside the gene matches: 3. The CDR3 is 14 amino acids. CDR1 and CDR2 from the germline V gene are WNHNN and SYGVQD (reference sequence). The CDR3 bases are TGCGCCAGCAGTGTAGCGGGAGTGGCAGATACGCAGTATTTT. Amino acids: CASSVAGVADTQYF.

This chain connects TRBV5-4 to TRBJ2-7; tentative D call: TRBD1 (6 bases). CDR1 is SGHNT, CDR2 YYREEE, per germline (reference sequence). V dropped 2 bases and J dropped 2 bases, with 11 bases sitting between them. This CDR3 spans 14 amino acids. The CDR3 is CASSLSGQTYEQYF. The CDR3 nucleotides read TGTGCCAGCAGCTTATCTGGACAGACCTACGAGCAGTACTTC.

The CDR3 loop reads CASSFRAGANTGELFF. The CDR3, as DNA: TGTGCCAGCAGCTTTCGGGCAGGGGCGAACACCGGGGAGCTGTTTTTT. The V gene is TRBV11-2, the J gene TRBJ2-2, with D tentatively TRBD1 (6 bases). The CDR3 length is 16 residues. V was cut by 3 bases and J by 0 bases, with 11 bases left in between. Germline lookup yields CDR1 SGHAT and CDR2 FQNNGV.

The J gene is TRBJ2-7, the V gene TRBV6-4; 8 bases match TRBD2. Unmatched junction bases numbered 9, after V lost 8 bases and J lost 0 bases. The germline V gene has CDR1 MRHNA and CDR2 SNTAGT. The CDR3 sequence is 15 residues long. CDR3 protein: CASSKRSGDSYEQYF. CDR3 DNA sequence: TGTGCCAGCTCGAAACGTAGCGGGGACTCCTACGAGCAGTACTTC.

This clone was counted only a few times. The chain employs TRBV6-1 and TRBJ1-2, with TRBD1 matching over 12 bases. Looked up from germline, CDR1 is MNHNS and CDR2 is SASEGT. This CDR3 has 14 amino acids. The J segment lost 6 bases and the V segment lost 9 bases, leaving 8 bases of the junction unmatched. This CDR3 reads CASHTGTGGNGYTF. Written as DNA, the CDR3 is TGTGCCAGTCACACCGGGACAGGGGGCAATGGCTACACCTTC.

The CDR3 sequence: CASSDREGGTEAFF. The CDR3 bases are TGTGCCAGCAGTGACCGGGAGGGGGGAACTGAAGCTTTCTTT. The chain combines TRBV6-4 with TRBJ1-1; weak D call: TRBD1 (6 bases). CDR1 is MRHNA, CDR2 SNTAGT, per germline. This CDR3 region has 14 residues. Trimming pared 2 bases from V and 5 bases from J, leaving 12 bases between.

The chain recombines TRBV11-2 with TRBJ2-3, with TRBD2 matching over 9 bases. From germline, CDR1 is SGHAT and CDR2 FQNNGV. The V gene end was trimmed by 5 bases and the J gene end by 3 bases; junction bases not matched to a gene: 9. The CDR3 totals 16 residues. The CDR3 region is CASSGGASGDTDTQYF. DNA for the CDR3: TGTGCCAGCAGCGGGGGGGCTAGCGGGGATACAGATACGCAGTATTTT.

The rearrangement links TRBV18 to TRBJ2-3; D not certain. The CDR3 length is 14 residues. Deletions cut 2 bases from V and 1 base from J, with 7 bases between. Per germline, CDR1 KGHSH and CDR2 LQKENI. Here the CDR3 DNA reads TGTGCCAGCTCACCAGGCCAGGGCACAGATACGCAGTATTTT. Its protein product is CASSPGQGTDTQYF.

This clone has a single count. V gene TRBV28 combines with J gene TRBJ1-1; the D gene is possibly TRBD1 (5 bases). CDR3 length: 13 residues. CDR1 is MDHEN, CDR2 SYDVKM, per germline. The ends were cut back, 5 bases at V and 9 bases at J, with 16 bases in the middle. This CDR3 is CASSGSVGLKAFF. CDR3 nucleotides: TGTGCCAGCAGTGGGTCGGTGGGGCTAAAAGCTTTCTTT.

The chain is built from TRBV19 and TRBJ1-1; 12 nucleotides agree with TRBD1. V lost 4 bases to trimming and J lost 8 bases; unmatched junction nucleotides: 5. The V gene's germline CDR1 is LNHDA and CDR2 SQIVND (reference sequence). The CDR3 runs to 14 residues. The CDR3 is CASSKGQGASEAFF. The CDR3, as DNA: TGTGCCAGTAGTAAGGGACAGGGGGCTTCCGAAGCTTTCTTT.

The CDR3 reads CASKSWSGEGEKLFF. CDR3 sequence (DNA): TGTGCCAGTAAGTCCTGGAGCGGGGAAGGTGAAAAACTGTTTTTT. V gene TRBV19 combines with J gene TRBJ1-4; D not certain. The germline V gene has CDR1 LNHDA and CDR2 SQIVND (reference sequence). The CDR3 length is 15 residues. V was shortened by 7 bases and J by 7 bases, with 19 bases between the two germline ends. The full variable domain, in which reference TRBV19 and TRBJ1-4 provide the parts outside the CDR3, is DGGITQSPKYLFRKEGQNVTLSCEQNLNHDAMYWYRQDPGQGLRLIYYSQIVNDFQKGDIAEGYSVSREKKESFPLTVTSAQKNPTAFYLCASKSWSGEGEKLFFGSGTQLSVL.

Only a few counts were recorded for this clone. This chain connects TRBV7-2 to TRBJ1-2, with 7 bases that match TRBD1. The CDR3 length is 14 residues. The trim removed 5 bases at V and 8 bases at J, leaving 11 bases unmatched. Germline V gene data show CDR1 as SGHTA and CDR2 as FQGNSA. The CDR3 DNA reads as TGTGCCAGCAGCCAAGACCGGACAGGCGGCGGCTACACCTTC. This codes for CASSQDRTGGGYTF.

V is TRBV4-3 and J is TRBJ2-7; TRBD2 is a possible D gene (6 bases). V was cut by 3 bases and J by 3 bases, with 18 bases left in between. Germline CDR1 LGHNA, CDR2 YSLEER. The CDR3 consists of 16 residues. The CDR3 region has the DNA TGCGCCAGCAGCCAGGAGGGATCGGGTCTGATCTACGAGCAGTACTTC. It encodes CASSQEGSGLIYEQYF.

J is TRBJ2-1 and V is TRBV5-1, with 11 bases that match TRBD2. The CDR3 covers 17 residues. Germline CDR1 reads SGHRS; CDR2 reads YFSETQ. V lost 4 bases and J lost 6; bases outside the gene matches: 12. CDR3 DNA sequence: TGCGCCAGCAGCCCAAGGATAGCGGGAGGGAGAGGCAATGAGCAGTTCTTC. This translates into CASSPRIAGGRGNEQFF.

This clone was observed a few times. The chain recombines TRBV19 with TRBJ1-1; weak D call: TRBD1 (6 bases). This CDR3 spans 14 amino acids. V lost 2 bases and J lost 5, with 12 bases in between. Per germline, CDR1 LNHDA and CDR2 SQIVND (reference sequence). CDR3 DNA sequence: TGTGCCAGTAGTATACAGACAGGACCGACTGAAGCTTTCTTT. This gives the protein CASSIQTGPTEAFF.

V is TRBV6-1 and J is TRBJ1-5, with D unclear. Germline V gives CDR1 MNHNS, CDR2 SASEGT. There are 13 residues in the CDR3. V shed 1 base and J shed 5 bases, with 6 bases lying between them. CDR3 sequence (DNA): TGTGCCAGCAGTGAAGGGGCAGATCAGCCCCAGCATTTT. It is translated as CASSEGADQPQHF.

V and J are TRBV19 and TRBJ2-2; tentative D call: TRBD1 (6 bases). V dropped 1 base and J dropped 4 bases, with 13 bases sitting between them. This CDR3 is 16 amino acids long. Germline V gives CDR1 LNHDA, CDR2 SQIVND (reference sequence). CDR3 bases: TGTGCCAGTAGTATAGTTCACAGGGTTGGCACCGGGGAGCTGTTTTTT. Translation: CASSIVHRVGTGELFF. The full variable domain, in which reference TRBV19 and TRBJ2-2 provide the parts outside the CDR3, is DGGITQSPKYLFRKEGQNVTLSCEQNLNHDAMYWYRQDPGQGLRLIYYSQIVNDFQKGDIAEGYSVSREKKESFPLTVTSAQKNPTAFYLCASSIVHRVGTGELFFGEGSRLTVL.

CDR3 nucleotide sequence: TGTGCCAGCAGCTCTTACAGGGTACCTACGCCGGGTGAGCAGTTCTTC. Its protein is CASSSYRVPTPGEQFF. This chain connects TRBV7-9 to TRBJ2-1, with D possibly being TRBD1 (6 bases). V dropped 4 bases and J dropped 9 bases, with 22 bases sitting between them. The CDR3 covers 16 residues. Germline V CDR1 and CDR2: SEHNR, FQNEAQ (reference sequence). The variable domain in full, completed from reference TRBV7-9 and TRBJ2-1, reads DTGVSQNPRHKITKRGQNVTFRCDPISEHNRLYWYRQTLGQGPEFLTYFQNEAQLEKSRLLSDRFSAERPKGSFSTLEIQRTEQGDSAMYLCASSSYRVPTPGEQFFGPGTRLTVL.

The chain links TRBV29-1 to TRBJ2-4; TRBD1 agrees at 9 bases. V gave up 5 bases and J gave up 0 bases; unmatched junction bases: 2. Looked up from germline, CDR1 is SQVTM and CDR2 is ANQGSEA. There are 14 residues in the CDR3. For the CDR3, the DNA is TGCAGCGTTTCGGACAGGGGAGCCAAAAACATTCAGTACTTC. It encodes CSVSDRGAKNIQYF. The full variable domain, its missing parts supplied by reference TRBV29-1 and TRBJ2-4, is SAVISQKPSRDICQRGTSLTIQCQVDSQVTMMFWYRQQPGQSLTLIATANQGSEATYESGFVIDKFPISRPNLTFSTLTVSNMSPEDSSIYLCSVSDRGAKNIQYFGAGTRLSVL.

The table lists this clone with a few counts. The chain carries TRBV9 and TRBJ2-3; possible D gene TRBD1, 6 bases. This CDR3 comprises 12 residues. V lost 0 bases and J 11 bases, leaving 10 bases between the germline ends. In germline, CDR1 is SGDLS, CDR2 YYNGEE. The CDR3: CASSVAQGGQYF. DNA of the CDR3: TGTGCCAGCAGCGTAGCACAGGGTGGGCAGTATTTT. The full variable domain, in which reference TRBV9 and TRBJ2-3 provide the parts outside the CDR3, is DSGVTQTPKHLITATGQRVTLRCSPRSGDLSVYWYQQSLDQGLQFLIQYYNGEERAKGNILERFSAQQFPDLHSELNLSSLELGDSALYFCASSVAQGGQYFGPGTRLTVL.

This clone was counted a single time. CDR3 sequence (DNA): TGTGCCATCAGTCAACAGGGGGGCAGTCAGCCCCAGCATTTT. Translated, it gives CAISQQGGSQPQHF. The V gene is TRBV10-3, the J gene TRBJ1-5; TRBD1 matches 8 bases. Losses at the gene ends were 5 bases for V and 6 bases for J; bases not matched to a gene: 6. Germline V lookup: CDR1 ENHRY, CDR2 SYGVKD. This CDR3 contains 14 residues.

This chain connects TRBV7-2 to TRBJ2-5, with D unclear. The CDR3 is made up of 14 amino acids. V was shortened by 1 base and J by 5 bases, with 11 bases between the two germline ends. Looked up from germline, CDR1 is SGHTA and CDR2 is FQGNSA. CDR3 sequence reads: CASSLVNSVETQYF. The CDR3 coding sequence is TGTGCCAGCAGCTTAGTGAATAGTGTGGAGACCCAGTACTTC.

A remark on this clone: One end of the junction does not line up with germline, which may come from a read error. V usage is TRBV30 and J usage is TRBJ1-4; possible D gene TRBD1, 6 bases. The germline V gene encodes CDR1 GTSNPN and CDR2 SVGIG (reference sequence). The length of the CDR3 is 14 residues. The CDR3 protein is CAWSVQGLNDKLFF. CDR3 in DNA: TGTGCCTGGAGTGTTCAGGGGCTTAATGACAAACTGTTTTTT.

The rearrangement joins TRBV5-4 to TRBJ2-1; the D gene is possibly TRBD2 (6 bases). Germline CDR1 and CDR2: SGHNT and YYREEE (reference sequence). Between the trimmed V and J ends, which lost 2 bases and 2 bases, there was a span of 11 bases. CDR3 length: 15 residues. The CDR3, as DNA: TGTGCCAGCAGCTTCGGGGGAGACCCCTACAATGAGCAGTTCTTC. Its protein product is CASSFGGDPYNEQFF.

V gene TRBV28 combines with J gene TRBJ2-3, with a possible D match to TRBD2 (5 bases). This CDR3 has 15 amino acids. Trimming left V 6 bases short and J 2 bases short, with 15 bases between. Germline CDR1 reads MDHEN; CDR2 reads SYDVKM. The CDR3 sequence: CASSVGSDYTDTQYF. As DNA, the CDR3 is TGTGCCAGCAGCGTAGGGTCTGACTACACAGATACGCAGTATTTT.

This clone has a single count. This chain connects TRBV9 to TRBJ1-2; no clear D gene. The CDR3 spans 15 residues. Germline CDR1 reads SGDLS; CDR2 reads YYNGEE. Trimming pared 3 bases from V and 2 bases from J, leaving 14 bases between. CDR3 sequence reads: CASSAEATGNYGYTF. The CDR3 coding sequence is TGTGCCAGCAGCGCCGAGGCCACGGGAAACTATGGCTACACCTTC.

On this clone: A junction end diverges from the germline sequence, so it may reflect a read error. The chain couples TRBV19 to TRBJ1-3, with D hard to call. The CDR3 is 15 amino acids. The germline V gene has CDR1 LNHDA and CDR2 SQIVND (reference sequence). The CDR3 DNA reads TGTGCCAGTAGTATCCCCGGGAACACTGGAAACACCACATATTTT. Its protein product is CASSIPGNTGNTTYF.

V gene TRBV2 combines with J gene TRBJ1-5, with D perhaps TRBD1 (6 bases). This CDR3 region has 13 residues. Germline CDR1 reads SNHLY; CDR2 reads FYNNEI. V lost 8 bases to trimming and J lost 5 bases, with 13 bases between them. The CDR3 reads CASRGQSDQPQHF. The CDR3 DNA reads TGTGCCAGCCGTGGACAGAGTGATCAGCCCCAGCATTTT.

This rearrangement joins TRBV19 to TRBJ2-1; the match to TRBD2 covers 11 bases. Germline assignment: CDR1 LNHDA and CDR2 SQIVND (reference sequence). V lost 5 bases, J lost 8 bases, and 26 bases stayed unmatched. CDR3 length: 21 amino acids. In nucleotides, the CDR3 is TGTGCCAGTAGTGGCGAAACTAGCGGGGGACCATACCCCATAGGGGCCCATGAGCAGTTCTTC. It is translated as CASSGETSGGPYPIGAHEQFF.

The chain combines TRBV2 with TRBJ2-2, with D possibly being TRBD2 (5 bases). This CDR3 contains 14 residues. V was cut by 7 bases and J by 3 bases, with 12 bases left in between. In germline, CDR1 is SNHLY, CDR2 FYNNEI. The CDR3: CASTPSLHTGELFF. CDR3 nucleotide sequence: TGTGCCAGCACGCCTAGCCTTCACACCGGGGAGCTGTTTTTT.

The gene calls are TRBV19 and TRBJ1-5; tentative D call: TRBD1 (5 bases). CDR1 LNHDA and CDR2 SQIVND come from the germline V gene (reference sequence). This CDR3 comprises 15 residues. Deletions cut 8 bases from V and 0 bases from J, with 14 bases between. The CDR3 DNA reads TGTGCCAGTCTTCCGGGGGGTTATAGCAATCAGCCCCAGCATTTT. It encodes CASLPGGYSNQPQHF.

CDR3 DNA sequence: TGCAGCGTGGGGGGGCTAGCGGGAGGAGGTCGGCAAGAGACCCAGTACTTC. This codes for CSVGGLAGGGRQETQYF. The V gene is TRBV29-1, the J gene TRBJ2-5; 11 bases are shared with TRBD2. Germline V CDR1 and CDR2: SQVTM, ANQGSEA. The J segment lost 2 bases and the V segment lost 6 bases, leaving 14 bases of the junction unmatched. This CDR3 has 17 residues.